Listed below are T cell receptor beta chains from one sample, sequenced in a study of regulatory T cells in long-lasting Graves disease. TCRdb analysed the multiplex PCR reads with MiXCR anew, one entry per CDR3 protein. Seen here are roughly 490,000 distinct CDR3 sequences, approximately 23% observed once, and the top ten hold around 14%. The source material was peripheral blood mononuclear cells (PBMCs), sampled when the disease was refractory, from a patient treated with antithyroid drugs. These receptors came from a female donor with Graves disease. Each CDR3 is given with its conserved first and last residue. The D gene is left open where the match is weak. A row's size may be missing; if present it is once, few, many or a size class.

length	D	size	V	J	CDR3	DNA
18	TRBD1	NA	TRBV27	TRBJ2-7	CASSLGQGTHSGANEQYF	TGTGCCAGCAGCTTAGGACAGGGCACGCACTCTGGGGCCAACGAGCAGTACTTC
15	TRBD2	NA	TRBV11-2	TRBJ2-7	CASSFGTSGMDEQYF	TGTGCCAGCAGCTTTGGGACTAGCGGAATGGATGAGCAGTACTTC
12	NA	NA	TRBV20-1	TRBJ1-1	CSAWEPNTEAFF	TGCAGTGCTTGGGAGCCGAACACTGAAGCTTTCTTT
11	NA	NA	TRBV29-1	TRBJ2-1	CSVPSANEQFF	TGCAGCGTCCCAAGTGCCAATGAGCAGTTCTTC
14	NA	NA	TRBV29-1	TRBJ1-2	CSVGSALGRGGYTF	TGCAGCGTGGGTTCGGCATTGGGGCGGGGTGGCTACACCTTC
15	NA	NA	TRBV6-1	TRBJ2-2	CASSRPGPSTGELFF	TGTGCCAGCAGTCGTCCGGGACCCTCCACCGGGGAGCTGTTTTTT
16	NA	many	TRBV28	TRBJ2-5	CASSSLGAQGRETQYF	TGTGCCAGCAGCTCCTTGGGGGCCCAGGGGAGAGAGACCCAGTACTTC
16	TRBD1	many	TRBV27	TRBJ2-2	CASSFMGQSITGELFF	TGTGCCAGCAGTTTTATGGGACAGAGCATCACCGGGGAGCTGTTTTTT
15	NA	NA	TRBV19	TRBJ1-2	CASSTLDRFLYGYTF	TGTGCCAGTAGTACTCTGGACAGATTCCTCTATGGCTACACCTTC
16	TRBD2	NA	TRBV6-1	TRBJ2-1	CASISSGGAGYNEQFF	TGTGCCAGCATCTCTAGCGGGGGGGCCGGCTACAATGAGCAGTTCTTC